These T cell receptor beta chains were read from a single sample in a study of cytomegalovirus exposure and HLA in healthy donors. The method was immunoSEQ multiplex PCR; TCRdb's version includes in-frame clones alone and lacks a portion of them. This sample carries about 180,000 clones, around 80% of them seen once, and the ten largest clones take about 1.5%. The specimen was PBMCs. All receptors derive from a man younger than 35 in good health and CMV-seronegative. CDR3s include the opening cysteine and the closing phenylalanine or tryptophan. D genes are given only for firm matches. Size is stated for part of the rows, as once, few or many counts, or as a class when the clone is expanded.

>NA|TRBV28|TRBJ1-2|NA
CASSAERRGYTF
TGTGCCAGCAGTGCCGAGAGGAGAGGCTACACCTTC
>TRBD2|TRBV11-2|TRBJ2-7|NA
CASRPPGLGIYEQYF
TGTGCCAGCAGGCCCCCGGGACTAGGGATATACGAGCAGTACTTC
>TRBD1|TRBV7-9|TRBJ2-3|NA
CASSLSSRGTDTQYF
TGTGCCAGCAGCTTAAGTTCCAGGGGGACAGATACGCAGTATTTT
>NA|TRBV29-1|TRBJ1-1|few
CSVGNRLNTEAFF
TGCAGCGTTGGGAACAGGTTGAACACTGAAGCTTTCTTT
>TRBD1|TRBV2|TRBJ1-5|NA
CASSEGTVTSQPQHF
TGTGCCAGCAGCGAGGGGACAGTGACATCCCAGCCCCAGCATTTT
>TRBD1|TRBV16|TRBJ2-1|NA
CASSQSRTGSEFF
TGTGCCAGCAGCCAATCGAGGACAGGGTCGGAGTTCTTC
>TRBD1|TRBV5-5|TRBJ2-7|NA
CASTAGQGSYEQYF
TGTGCCAGCACCGCGGGACAGGGCTCCTACGAGCAGTACTTC
>TRBD2|TRBV13|TRBJ2-7|NA
CASSAKGLANSYEQYF
TGTGCCAGCAGCGCAAAGGGACTAGCCAACTCCTACGAGCAGTACTTC
>NA|TRBV5-6|TRBJ2-7|NA
CASSAGIEQYF
TGTGCCAGCAGCGCAGGGATCGAGCAGTACTTC
>TRBD2|TRBV9|TRBJ2-7|NA
CASSVTSGTYEQYF
TGTGCCAGCAGCGTAACTAGCGGGACCTACGAGCAGTACTTC
>TRBD1|TRBV7-9|TRBJ2-7|once
CASSPGQGRKYF
TGTGCCAGCAGCCCAGGACAGGGAAGGAAGTACTTC
>TRBD1|TRBV18|TRBJ1-4|NA
CASSGDRAVMVNEKLFF
TGTGCCAGCTCAGGGGACAGGGCCGTTATGGTTAATGAAAAACTGTTTTTT
>TRBD2|TRBV5-1|TRBJ2-1|NA
CASSFWDSGVGLYNEQFF
TGCGCCAGCAGCTTTTGGGATAGCGGGGTAGGACTTTACAATGAGCAGTTCTTC
>NA|TRBV6-1|TRBJ1-2|NA
CATKELEGYGYTF
TGTGCCACTAAAGAGTTGGAGGGCTATGGCTACACCTTC
>TRBD2|TRBV6-6|TRBJ2-1|few
CASSRSGGPYNEQFF
TGTGCCAGCAGTAGGAGCGGGGGACCATACAATGAGCAGTTCTTC
>NA|TRBV5-1|TRBJ2-5|NA
CASSLSSMETQYF
TGCGCCAGCAGCTTGTCCAGTATGGAGACCCAGTACTTC
>NA|TRBV11-2|TRBJ2-7|few
CASSIKQGSLAGQYF
TGTGCCAGCAGCATAAAACAGGGTTCCCTGGCCGGGCAGTACTTC
>NA|TRBV15|TRBJ2-1|NA
CATRFGSWKQFF
TGTGCCACCAGATTCGGGTCCTGGAAGCAGTTCTTC
>NA|TRBV2|TRBJ1-2|few
CASSEAISGGYTF
TGTGCCAGCAGTGAAGCTATCTCCGGGGGCTACACCTTC
>NA|TRBV10-1|TRBJ1-4|NA
CASRRRRDEKLFF
TGCGCCAGCAGGAGGCGGAGGGACGAAAAACTGTTTTTT
>NA|TRBV4-1|TRBJ1-2|NA
CASSQDRGDGYGYTF
TGCGCCAGCAGCCAAGACAGGGGAGACGGCTATGGCTACACCTTC
>NA|TRBV10-3|TRBJ2-5|NA
CAISASPSETQYF
TGTGCCATCAGTGCGTCCCCGTCGGAGACCCAGTACTTC
>TRBD1|TRBV29-1|TRBJ2-1|NA
CSVPGQGFRTSNEQFF
TGCAGCGTCCCGGGACAGGGGTTCAGGACATCAAATGAGCAGTTCTTC
>NA|TRBV27|TRBJ1-5|NA
CASRTWEGQPQHF
TGTGCCAGCAGAACTTGGGAGGGACAGCCCCAGCATTTT
>TRBD1|TRBV18|TRBJ1-3|NA
CASSPGTGESGNTIYF
TGTGCCAGCTCACCCGGGACAGGGGAATCTGGAAACACCATATATTTT
>TRBD1|TRBV28|TRBJ2-7|NA
CASSPGTGAYEQYF
TGTGCCAGCAGTCCCGGGACAGGAGCCTACGAGCAGTACTTC
>TRBD2|TRBV28|TRBJ2-1|once
CASTPTPLAGVVLNEQFF
TGTGCCAGCACTCCAACCCCCCTAGCGGGAGTGGTTCTGAATGAGCAGTTCTTC
>TRBD2|TRBV30|TRBJ2-1|once
CAWSASGGPNEQFF
TGTGCCTGGAGTGCTAGCGGGGGCCCCAATGAGCAGTTCTTC
>TRBD1|TRBV9|TRBJ2-2|NA
CASSPRTGGAGELFF
TGTGCCAGCAGCCCGAGGACAGGGGGGGCCGGGGAGCTGTTTTTT
>NA|TRBV11-2|TRBJ2-2|NA
CASSLQRGGGELFF
TGTGCCAGCAGCCTCCAGCGCGGAGGCGGGGAGCTGTTTTTT
>TRBD1|TRBV7-9|TRBJ1-3|NA
CASSLAPGQGARGNTIYF
TGTGCCAGCAGCTTAGCACCGGGACAGGGGGCGAGAGGAAACACCATATATTTT
>TRBD2|TRBV27|TRBJ2-7|NA
CASSLTGLAYEQYF
TGTGCCAGCAGTTTAACGGGACTAGCCTACGAGCAGTACTTC
>TRBD2|TRBV4-1|TRBJ2-3|NA
CASSQERGTSGTTDTQYF
TGCGCCAGCAGCCAAGAAAGGGGGACTAGCGGGACCACAGATACGCAGTATTTT
>NA|TRBV25-1|TRBJ2-3|NA
CASSEAPGGSITDTQYF
TGTGCCAGCAGTGAAGCCCCAGGAGGGAGCATCACAGATACGCAGTATTTT
>TRBD2|TRBV28|TRBJ2-7|NA
CASSLVSRTSVYEQYF
TGTGCCAGCAGTTTGGTGTCCAGGACTAGCGTTTACGAGCAGTACTTC
>TRBD1|TRBV7-6|TRBJ1-1|NA
CASSPGTGVSTEAFF
TGTGCCAGCAGCCCCGGGACAGGAGTCTCCACTGAAGCTTTCTTT
>TRBD1|TRBV7-8|TRBJ2-7|NA
CASSAGGTGSYEQYF
TGTGCCAGCAGCGCAGGGGGGACAGGGTCCTACGAGCAGTACTTC
>NA|TRBV6-5|TRBJ1-2|NA
CASTQGGGLGYGYTF
TGTGCCAGCACCCAAGGGGGGGGGTTGGGCTATGGCTACACCTTC
>TRBD1|TRBV19|TRBJ1-1|NA
CASSRDRDTEAFF
TGTGCCAGTAGTCGGGACAGAGACACTGAAGCTTTCTTT
>NA|TRBV28|TRBJ1-1|few
CASSLKRAGTEAFF
TGTGCCAGCAGTTTAAAGAGGGCTGGCACTGAAGCTTTCTTT
>NA|TRBV7-8|TRBJ1-1|NA
CASSPLTNTEAFF
TGTGCCAGCAGCCCGCTAACTAACACTGAAGCTTTCTTT